In its sample, the clone carrying this TCR beta chain was seen many times. RNA transcripts served as template for amplifying TCR beta CDR3 sequences. Second-round multiplex PCR followed a first-round RT-PCR using HTBI primers. MiXCR was run by TCRdb on the multiplex PCR reads, yielding one entry per CDR3 protein. The repertoire includes hundreds of thousands of distinct CDR3 sequences, around 20% of them detected once, and roughly 3% sits in the top ten. This sample stems from a study of Graves' ophthalmopathy and Graves' hyperthyroidism. CDR3 length: 14 residues. With 2 bases removed from V and 0 bases from J, the gap between germline ends came to 7 bases. Germline assignment: CDR1 MNHEY and CDR2 SMNVEV (reference sequence).

The source material was peripheral blood. The chain uses TRBV27 and TRBJ1-2; D remains unclear. The clonotype originates from a woman between 18 and 29 years old with stable Graves' hyperthyroidism. CDR3 nucleotides: TGTGCCAGCAGTTTAACAGACACTAACTATGGCTACACCTTC. Amino acids: CASSLTDTNYGYTF.